Described below is a single TCR beta chain sequence and its context. In the study's own analysis: Amplification from reference gene primers served as the basis for estimated nucleated cell counts. Method: immunoSEQ multiplex PCR; TCRdb's copy keeps in-frame clones and lacks some. Clone size and the V and J calls come from that table; the DNA yielded D and trimming. Of some 290,000 clones listed, roughly 90% are singletons. Participants, about 18 to 100 years old, spanned around 26 US areas. Up to 2 weeks before entering the study, exposed participants had met a COVID-19 case. These data originate in a study of blood T cell repertoires in COVID-19. For the study at large: COVID-19 samples from acute and convalescent phases originated in the United States, Italy and Spain.

The CDR3 contains 13 residues. The V and J ends lost 7 bases and 0 bases respectively, with 12 bases between them. Germline V gives CDR1 SQVTM, CDR2 ANQGSEA. The sample comprised PBMCs or T cells enriched from blood (not recorded which). The TCR was taken from a woman aged 30 to 39 who had been exposed to COVID-19. The chain combines TRBV29-1 with TRBJ1-1; tentative D call: TRBD1 (6 bases). For the CDR3, the DNA is TGCAGCGCAGAGACAGGATTGAACACTGAAGCTTTCTTT. Its protein is CSAETGLNTEAFF.